The clone carrying this TCR beta chain was counted between two and nine times. Only in-frame clones appear in the TCRdb table, and some are missing; sequencing was by immunoSEQ multiplex PCR. The repertoire holds more than 140,000 clones, with about four fifths as singletons. Looked up from germline, CDR1 is MDHEN and CDR2 is SYDVKM. This CDR3 is built from 15 residues. Trimming pared 7 bases from V and 0 bases from J, leaving 12 bases between. These data originate in a study of blood T cell repertoires in COVID-19. The TCR comes from a human donor in a cohort sampled during active COVID-19. This rearrangement joins TRBV28 to TRBJ2-2; perhaps TRBD2 as D (5 bases). Input material: peripheral blood. CDR3 bases: TGTGCCAGCATCCCGGGATTCGCGAACACCGGGGAGCTGTTTTTT. This gives the protein CASIPGFANTGELFF.